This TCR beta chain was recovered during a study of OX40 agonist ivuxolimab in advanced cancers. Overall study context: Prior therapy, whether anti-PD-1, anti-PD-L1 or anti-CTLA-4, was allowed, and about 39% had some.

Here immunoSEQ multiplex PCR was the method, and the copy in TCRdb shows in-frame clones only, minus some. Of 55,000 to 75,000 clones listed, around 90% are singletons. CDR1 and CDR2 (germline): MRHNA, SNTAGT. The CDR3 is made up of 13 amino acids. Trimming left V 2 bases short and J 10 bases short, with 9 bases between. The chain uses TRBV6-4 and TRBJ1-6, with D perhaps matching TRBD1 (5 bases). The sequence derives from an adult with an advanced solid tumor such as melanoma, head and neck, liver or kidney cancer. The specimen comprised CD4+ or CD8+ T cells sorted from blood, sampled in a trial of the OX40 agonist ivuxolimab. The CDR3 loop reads CASSDIAGSPLHF. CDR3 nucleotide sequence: TGTGCCAGCAGTGACATCGCAGGGTCACCCCTCCACTTT.